A selection of T cell receptor beta chains follows, all from one sample in a study of cytomegalovirus exposure and HLA in healthy donors. The repertoire was sequenced with immunoSEQ multiplex PCR; TCRdb's copy has only in-frame clones and lacks some. The table records approximately 130,000 clones, about 61% of them present only once. Sequencing was carried out using PBMCs. The receptors derive from a woman in her forties in good health and CMV-seronegative. The CDR3 runs from the conserved cysteine through the conserved F or W. Fields, in order: V gene, CDR3 protein.

TRBV29-1	CSVGDRDYEQYF
TRBV6-5	CASSYSGENYGYTF
TRBV5-4	CASSHTGTGDGYTF
TRBV27	CASSLIGGNNEQFF
TRBV10-3	CASTEAPNTEAFF
TRBV7-9	CASMTGVYEQYF
TRBV28	CASSNPNTGSSSTDTQYF
TRBV4-2	CASSQETGTSGRRNEQFF
TRBV7-8	CASSLGRGLGYGYTF
TRBV6-1	CASSQMDRGQTEAFF
TRBV5-1	CASSGLAGGPNEQFF
TRBV5-6	CASSLAFGGNSPLHF
TRBV7-2	CATSAVRGRTEAFF
TRBV11-3	CASSLEGTYSYNEQFF
TRBV7-2	CASSLAGTGTFPQHF
TRBV7-8	CASSLEQITGELFF
TRBV4-3	CASSSRIQGDYSGNTIYF
TRBV10-3	CAIRQTGENYEQYF
TRBV6-5	CASSAILGDTQYF
TRBV18	CASSPARSDEKLFF
TRBV29-1	CSVNPGGGSYGYTF
TRBV11-2	CASSLGTGTAFQPQHF
TRBV6-6	CASSERQGGSPLHF
TRBV7-9	CASSLDMNTEAFF
TRBV4-3	CASSQGLFTDTQYF
TRBV5-4	CASSGGQGTYTEAFF
TRBV7-9	CASSLGGGHYEQYF
TRBV2	CASRADRGTEKLFF
TRBV7-6	CASSCRTAYEQYF
TRBV2	CASSPGQGFYQPQHF
TRBV5-4	CASSFSLFLSGANVLTF
TRBV21-1	CASSPRGTNTGELFF
TRBV30	CAWSVARSGAFF
TRBV5-4	CASSLPGDYGYTF
TRBV2	CASSGRGGRETQYF
TRBV5-5	CASSLAGYDDSYEQYF
TRBV27	CASSPRGQTLNTEAFF
TRBV5-6	CASTLGGGYEQYF
TRBV19	CASSIGSSGANVLTF
TRBV28	CASSTRGGEDTQYF
TRBV9	CASSVVEGGTGVGTEAFF
TRBV19	CASSISSVTMNTEAFF
TRBV28	CASSFGGSGGEKLFF
TRBV19	CASTTGTATTEAFF
TRBV5-6	CASSAEQGPGNYGYTF
TRBV6-5	CASSYSDSYEQFF
TRBV6-1	CASSAEGGVIGAQHF
TRBV7-8	CASSPRGQSNYGYTF
TRBV5-1	CASSGGTGLTDTQYF
TRBV7-2	CASSLLITNEQFF
TRBV5-1	CASSPGTGSPYEQYF
TRBV5-4	CASSLVAAGEDGYTF
TRBV18	CASSPPEYGSGNTIYF
TRBV6-5	CASSLGQGLTLHF
TRBV7-3	CASSTDSNLASPLHF